This T cell receptor beta chain was documented in a study of regulatory T cells in long-lasting Graves disease. Library construction for TCR beta used iRepertoire HTBI primers and Arm-PCR of CDR3 regions. TCRdb independently ran MiXCR on the multiplex PCR reads; one entry per CDR3 protein. The sample gives 550,000 to 700,000 distinct CDR3 sequences, approximately 16% of which show up once; around 12% is in the top ten. Stated time point: newly diagnosed GD, antithyroid drugs for less than 3 months. RNA isolated from PBMCs was used to make the TCR library. The sample also formed part of further work on T cells in Graves' hyperthyroidism and ophthalmopathy.

This TCR derives from a man aged 18 to 30 with Graves disease. The specimen was peripheral blood mononuclear cells (PBMCs), collected at new diagnosis, from a patient treated with antithyroid drugs.

The chain's CDR3 is CASSRDRGLFF. The CDR3 DNA follows: TGTGCCAGCAGCAGGGACAGGGGGCTGTTCTTT. V is TRBV9 and J is TRBJ1-1, with 12 bases matching TRBD1. The trim removed 4 bases at V and 14 bases at J, leaving 3 bases unmatched. The CDR3 sequence is 11 residues long. CDR1 and CDR2 (germline): SGDLS, YYNGEE.